Shown below are 21 T cell receptor beta chains from a single sample sequenced in a study of T cell repertoires and leukemia-associated antigens. These receptors lack a known antigen. TCRdb called the 5' RACE reads again in MiXCR, with one record for every CDR3 protein. The data hold about 11,000 distinct CDR3 sequences, with approximately 43% observed a single time. Sequencing was carried out using CD3+ T cells sorted from blood and cultured. The receptors here all came from a female donor in good health.

This clonotype is termed medium-sized. V and J are TRBV5-1 and TRBJ2-7, with TRBD1 as a possible D gene (6 bases). The V and J ends lost 2 bases and 3 bases respectively, with 18 bases between them. CDR3 length equals 16 residues. Germline assignment: CDR1 SGHRS and CDR2 YFSETQ. The CDR3 sequence is CASSFGEQGGIYEQYF. In DNA form, the CDR3 reads TGCGCCAGCAGCTTCGGTGAACAGGGTGGGATCTACGAGCAGTACTTC.

This clonotype counts as medium-sized. The chain is built from TRBV4-2 and TRBJ2-1; 10 bases align to TRBD2. Germline CDR1 reads LGHNA; CDR2 reads YNFKEQ. V shed 4 bases, J shed 4 bases, and the junction held 7 bases outside the gene matches. CDR3 size: 16 residues. CDR3 protein: CASSLTGTSAYNEQFF. The CDR3 bases are TGTGCCAGCAGCCTTACCGGGACTAGCGCGTACAATGAGCAGTTCTTC.

In this sample, this clonotype turned up a few times. One end of the junction varies from germline; a read error may be responsible. The chain has TRBV12-3 or TRBV12-4 and TRBJ2-4, with 7 bases identical to TRBD2. The CDR3 extends over 19 amino acids. The CDR3 sequence: CASSLLVAGVYVAKNIRYF. The CDR3 DNA reads as TGTGCCAGCAGTTTGTTGGTGGCGGGAGTTTATGTAGCCAAAAACATTCGGTACTTC.

The chain recombines TRBV24-1 with TRBJ2-1, with D perhaps TRBD2 (5 bases). The CDR3 is 15 amino acids. V was shortened by 4 bases and J by 7 bases, with 16 bases between the two germline ends. Germline-derived CDR1 and CDR2 are KGHDR and SFDVKD. Here the CDR3 DNA reads TGTGCCACCAGTGACCGACGGAGGAGGAGGAATGAGCAGTTCTTC. Amino acid sequence: CATSDRRRRRNEQFF.

This clonotype has more than one count but fewer than ten. CDR3 DNA sequence: TGTGCCAGCAGCCCTAACGCGGGGACTAGCGGGAGTTACGAGCAGTACTTC. Translated, it gives CASSPNAGTSGSYEQYF. This chain links TRBV7-9 with TRBJ2-7; 14 bases are a match to TRBD2. The CDR3 spans 17 residues. In germline, CDR1 is SEHNR, CDR2 FQNEAQ (reference sequence). The J segment lost 4 bases and the V segment lost 5 bases, leaving 10 bases of the junction unmatched.

This clonotype occurred a few times. A read error is possible here, since a much larger clone lies one base away. V usage is TRBV5-6 and J usage is TRBJ2-1; D uncertain. Germline values: CDR1 SGHDT, CDR2 YYEEEE. The CDR3 spans 16 residues. CDR3 DNA: TGTGCCAACAGCACCTCCGGGCGGCAGGATGGGAATGAGCAGTTCTTC. It translates to CANSTSGRQDGNEQFF.

The CDR3 is CASSWTGGETQYF. The CDR3 region has the DNA TGTGCCAGCAGCTGGACAGGGGGAGAGACCCAGTACTTC. The chain has TRBV7-2 and TRBJ2-5, with TRBD1 matching over 10 bases. The junction had 0 bases not matched to a gene; V was cut back by 4 bases and J by 4 bases. This CDR3 contains 13 residues. Germline lookup yields CDR1 SGHTA and CDR2 FQGNSA.

The chain is built from TRBV9 and TRBJ2-5; D not certain. V lost 5 bases, J lost 5 bases, and 16 bases lay in between. The CDR3 spans 14 residues. Germline CDR1 SGDLS, CDR2 YYNGEE. In nucleotides, the CDR3 is TGTGCCAGCAGTAAGGGTAGTTGGGATGAGACCCAGTACTTC. Encoded protein: CASSKGSWDETQYF. The full variable domain, in which reference TRBV9 and TRBJ2-5 provide the parts outside the CDR3, is DSGVTQTPKHLITATGQRVTLRCSPRSGDLSVYWYQQSLDQGLQFLIQYYNGEERAKGNILERFSAQQFPDLHSELNLSSLELGDSALYFCASSKGSWDETQYFGPGTRLLVL.

V usage is TRBV20-1 and J usage is TRBJ2-2, with D possibly TRBD1 on 6 matching bases. V was pared by 6 bases and J by 2 bases, with 16 bases between. Germline-derived CDR1 and CDR2 are DFQATT and SNEGSKA (reference sequence). The CDR3 totals 15 residues. CDR3 DNA: TGCAGTGCCAGACCAGACAGGAGAAACACCGGGGAGCTGTTTTTT. It translates to CSARPDRRNTGELFF.

The chain combines TRBV11-2 with TRBJ2-1; 11 positions match TRBD1. J lost 6 bases, V lost 8 bases, and 15 bases had no gene match. Germline V gene data show CDR1 as SGHAT and CDR2 as FQNNGV. The CDR3 consists of 17 residues. Here the CDR3 DNA reads TGTGCCAGCGGACGATTTCCGGACAGGGGGCTTGGCAATGAGCAGTTCTTC. Translated: CASGRFPDRGLGNEQFF.

The gene calls are TRBV20-1 and TRBJ2-3, with 9 bases identical to TRBD2. The CDR3 extends over 15 amino acids. Trimming cost V 0 bases and J 9 bases; bases outside gene matches: 10. CDR1 is DFQATT and CDR2 is SNEGSKA in the germline V gene (reference sequence). As DNA, the CDR3 is TGCAGTGCTAGAGATCAGGTAGCGGGAGCGCTCACGCAGTATTTT. The encoded protein is CSARDQVAGALTQYF.

The chain employs TRBV20-1 and TRBJ2-4; D is undetermined. Germline V gives CDR1 DFQATT, CDR2 SNEGSKA (reference sequence). The CDR3 is 11 amino acids. V was pared by 3 bases and J by 8 bases, with 8 bases between. The DNA of the CDR3 is TGCAGTGCTAGTTTGGGATACATTCAGTACTTC. It codes for CSASLGYIQYF.

This clonotype came up many times. The chain carries TRBV5-1 and TRBJ2-7; 8 nucleotides agree with TRBD2. This CDR3 contains 15 residues. The V gene end was trimmed by 1 base and the J gene end by 5 bases; junction bases not matched to a gene: 8. Germline V gene data show CDR1 as SGHRS and CDR2 as YFSETQ. CDR3 DNA sequence: TGCGCCAGCAGCTTGCTCAGCGGGAGCAGTAACGAGCAGTACTTC. Translating it yields CASSLLSGSSNEQYF.

This clonotype was seen at least ten times. Just one base apart from a much larger clone, this may be a read error. The gene calls are TRBV12-3 or TRBV12-4 and TRBJ2-7, with D tentatively TRBD2 (5 bases). CDR3 length equals 15 residues. CDR3 amino acids: CASSSTTTGKYERYF. The DNA of the CDR3 is TGTGCCAGCAGTTCTACAACTACCGGGAAATACGAGCGGTACTTC.

This chain joins TRBV12-3 or TRBV12-4 and TRBJ2-7; 7 positions match TRBD2. J gave up 2 bases and V 3 bases, and 25 bases lay outside the gene matches. The CDR3 is 21 residues long. CDR3 DNA: TGTGCCAGCAGTTTTCTGGGGTTGGCTAGTGGGAGGGCGGGAGAACCCTACGAGCAGTACTTC. It specifies CASSFLGLASGRAGEPYEQYF.

This chain joins TRBV7-9 and TRBJ2-1; D is possibly TRBD1 (6 bases). Germline assignment: CDR1 SEHNR and CDR2 FQNEAQ (reference sequence). V was cut by 3 bases and J by 5 bases, with 20 bases left in between. This CDR3 has 17 amino acids. CDR3 amino acids: CASSLTGVRGTHNEQFF. The CDR3 DNA follows: TGTGCCAGCAGCTTGACTGGGGTTAGAGGGACACACAATGAGCAGTTCTTC. Based on the CDR3 plus reference TRBV7-9 and TRBJ2-1, the full variable domain is DTGVSQNPRHKITKRGQNVTFRCDPISEHNRLYWYRQTLGQGPEFLTYFQNEAQLEKSRLLSDRFSAERPKGSFSTLEIQRTEQGDSAMYLCASSLTGVRGTHNEQFFGPGTRLTVL.

This clonotype has a count of ten or more. This sequence joins TRBV6-2 or TRBV6-3 and TRBJ2-5; no definite D call. Trimming removed 7 bases from V and 3 bases from J, with 9 bases in between. The CDR3 is made up of 12 amino acids. The germline CDR1 and CDR2 sequences are MNHEY and SVGEGT. The CDR3 coding sequence is TGTGCCAGCACTCGGCCAAAAGAGACCCAGTACTTC. This codes for CASTRPKETQYF.

Remarks on this clonotype: The junction departs from the called germline gene at one end, perhaps through a read error. J is TRBJ1-1 and V is TRBV11-2; D ambiguous. The CDR3 runs 14 residues. The germline V gene encodes CDR1 SGHAT and CDR2 FQNNGV. The CDR3 reads CTSSLEPVNTEAFF. Here the CDR3 DNA reads TGTACCAGCAGCTTAGAGCCAGTGAACACTGAGGCTTTCTTC.

Notes on this clonotype: Relative to the germline gene, one junction end is altered; a read error may explain this. This sequence joins TRBV7-7 and TRBJ2-1; 8 bases are a match to TRBD2. This CDR3 contains 15 residues. Germline loops: CDR1 SSHAT, CDR2 FNYEAQ (reference sequence). CDR3 sequence: CASSLLSGTYNEQFF. In DNA form, the CDR3 reads TGTGCTAGCAGCTTGCTTAGCGGGACCTACAATGAGCAGTTCTTC.

Within the sample, this clonotype is large. This chain uses TRBV20-1 with TRBJ2-7; D gene uncertain. Trimming pared 0 bases from V and 0 bases from J, leaving 12 bases between. CDR1 and CDR2 (germline): DFQATT, SNEGSKA (reference sequence). This CDR3 spans 15 amino acids. The CDR3 sequence is CSARDLASSSYEQYF. DNA for the CDR3: TGCAGTGCTAGAGATCTTGCGTCGAGCTCCTACGAGCAGTACTTC.

The chain has TRBV19 and TRBJ1-2; D is undetermined. Trimming pared 3 bases from V and 4 bases from J, leaving 21 bases between. Germline loops: CDR1 LNHDA, CDR2 SQIVND (reference sequence). The CDR3 consists of 17 residues. CDR3 in amino acids: CASSIRQVPGISYGYTF. The CDR3 region has the DNA TGTGCCAGTAGTATCCGCCAGGTCCCGGGCATATCCTATGGCTACACCTTC.